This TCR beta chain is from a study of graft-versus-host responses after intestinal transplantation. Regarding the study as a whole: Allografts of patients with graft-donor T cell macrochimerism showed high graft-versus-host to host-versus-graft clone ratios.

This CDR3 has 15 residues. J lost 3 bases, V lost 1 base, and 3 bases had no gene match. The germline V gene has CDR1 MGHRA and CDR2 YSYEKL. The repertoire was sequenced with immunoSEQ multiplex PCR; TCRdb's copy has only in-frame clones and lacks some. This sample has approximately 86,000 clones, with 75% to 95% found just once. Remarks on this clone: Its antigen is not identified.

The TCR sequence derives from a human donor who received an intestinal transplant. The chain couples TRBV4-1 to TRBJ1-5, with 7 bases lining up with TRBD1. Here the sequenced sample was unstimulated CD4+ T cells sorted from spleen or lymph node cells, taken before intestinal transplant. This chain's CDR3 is CASSQVQGVNQPQHF. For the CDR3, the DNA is TGCGCCAGCAGCCAAGTCCAGGGGGTCAATCAGCCCCAGCATTTT.